Below are 7 T cell receptor beta chains sequenced from a single sample in a study of cytomegalovirus exposure and HLA in healthy donors. Using immunoSEQ multiplex PCR, the repertoire was profiled, and TCRdb retains in-frame clones only, with some absent. The sample holds over 150,000 clones; more than 65% are singletons and the top ten take 2.8%. The material sequenced was PBMCs. These receptors originate from a woman younger than 30 in good health and CMV-seropositive.

This clone was observed a handful of times. V gene TRBV5-4 combines with J gene TRBJ1-6; D is uncertain. Germline V gene lookup returns CDR1 SGHNT and CDR2 YYREEE (reference sequence). With 2 bases removed from V and 9 bases from J, the gap between germline ends came to 12 bases. This CDR3 comprises 14 residues. CDR3 amino acids: CASSLDTQASPLHF. The CDR3 bases are TGTGCCAGCAGCTTAGACACCCAGGCTTCACCCCTCCACTTT.

CDR3 sequence reads: CASSPAGGGLTYEQYF. Written as DNA, the CDR3 is TGTGCCAGCAGCCCCGCCGGGGGGGGATTGACCTACGAGCAGTACTTC. This chain connects TRBV14 to TRBJ2-7; 8 bases agree with TRBD2. The CDR3 sequence is 16 residues long. Trimming at V came to 4 bases and at J to 2 bases, leaving 10 bases not matched to a gene. CDR1 SGHDN and CDR2 FVKESK come from the germline V gene. Full variable domain (missing parts from reference TRBV14 and TRBJ2-7): EAGVTQFPSHSVIEKGQTVTLRCDPISGHDNLYWYRRVMGKEIKFLLHFVKESKQDESGMPNNRFLAERTGGTYSTLKVQPAELEDSGVYFCASSPAGGGLTYEQYFGPGTRLTVT.

This chain uses TRBV14 with TRBJ2-1; tentative D call: TRBD2 (5 bases). Trimming cost V 4 bases and J 0 bases, with 13 bases left between them. This CDR3 region has 16 residues. Per germline, CDR1 SGHDN and CDR2 FVKESK. CDR3 amino acids: CASSPLLAGSYNEQFF. The CDR3 nucleotides are TGTGCCAGCAGCCCCTTGCTAGCAGGCTCCTACAATGAGCAGTTCTTC.

The chain employs TRBV28 and TRBJ1-2; 12 positions match TRBD1. Trimming cost V 3 bases and J 6 bases; bases outside gene matches: 11. The CDR3 consists of 17 residues. Germline CDR1 is MDHEN and CDR2 is SYDVKM. CDR3 residues: CASSFWGQGALRDGYTF. CDR3 sequence (DNA): TGTGCCAGCAGTTTCTGGGGACAGGGGGCTTTGAGAGATGGCTACACCTTC.

The chain recombines TRBV10-3 with TRBJ1-3; D gene unclear. Germline V CDR1 and CDR2: ENHRY, SYGVKD. The CDR3 consists of 17 residues. Trimming took off 1 base at V and 0 bases at J, with 13 bases between the two ends. The CDR3 DNA follows: TGTGCCATCAGTGAGTGGTTCGGAGCCTTCTCTGGAAACACCATATATTTT. It codes for CAISEWFGAFSGNTIYF.

V usage is TRBV27 and J usage is TRBJ2-1, with D maybe TRBD1 (6 bases). CDR3 length equals 13 residues. Deletions cut 6 bases from V and 6 bases from J, with 12 bases between. Germline loops: CDR1 MNHEY, CDR2 SMNVEV (reference sequence). The CDR3 region is CASRTLGGNEQFF. CDR3 coding DNA: TGTGCCAGCAGAACCTTAGGGGGCAATGAGCAGTTCTTC.

V is TRBV14 and J is TRBJ1-1, with D uncertain. V was shortened by 4 bases and J by 1 base, with 16 bases between the two germline ends. Looked up from germline, CDR1 is SGHDN and CDR2 is FVKESK. The CDR3 runs to 16 residues. DNA of the CDR3: TGTGCCAGCAGCCTCACAAGCGGCAGATCGAACACTGAAGCTTTCTTT. It encodes CASSLTSGRSNTEAFF.